This T cell receptor (beta chain) was sequenced during a study of CD8+CD57+ T cells in acquired aplastic anemia. Across the whole study: Sorted CD4+ and CD8+ cells gave a mean 3.2 ug DNA, range about 0.17 to 27.4 ug. The study's findings and limits: Patients shared 25 to 35 CD8+ CDR3 sequences with controls.

CDR1 and CDR2 from the germline V gene are SGHRS and YFSETQ. V was shortened by 5 bases and J by 3 bases, with 14 bases between the two germline ends. The CDR3 extends over 14 amino acids. With regard to this clonotype: What it binds is unknown.

Using genomic DNA as the template, TCR beta VDJ and CDR3 profiling was carried out. TCRdb called the reads again in MiXCR, with one record for every CDR3 protein. The table records just over 200,000 distinct CDR3 sequences, roughly two thirds of them present only once. Patients chosen for sequencing had CD8+CD57+ cells that had expanded, as shown by flow cytometry. All participating patients were living with severe acquired aplastic anemia. None of the patients had been given any therapy when their blood was sampled. Sequences were obtained from sorted CD4+, CD8+, or CD8+CD57+ T cells (not recorded which) from PBMCs. The V call is TRBV5-1, the J call TRBJ1-1; a weak D match, TRBD1 (6 bases). This clonotype was sampled from a human donor with aplastic anemia. The CDR3 coding sequence is TGCGCCAGCAGTGGGGGGCAGGGGTACACTGAAGCTTTCTTT. Amino acid sequence: CASSGGQGYTEAFF.